The 17 T cell receptor beta chains below come from one sample, sequenced in a study of blood T cell repertoires in COVID-19. Sequencing used immunoSEQ multiplex PCR; TCRdb keeps in-frame clones, though not all of them. The top ten hold roughly 7.9% of the sample, which has about 150,000 clones, approximately 82% seen once. Sequencing input: peripheral blood. These receptors were taken from a woman aged 45-60 years in a cohort sampled during active or convalescent COVID-19.

The rearrangement links TRBV4-2 to TRBJ2-7; D unresolved. The CDR3 sequence is 13 residues long. CDR1 and CDR2 (germline): LGHNA, YNFKEQ. The V gene lost 0 bases and the J gene lost 7 bases, with 10 bases spanning the gap. As DNA, the CDR3 is TGTGCCAGCAGCCAAGATCTGGTTCGGGAGCAGTACTTC. It encodes CASSQDLVREQYF.

CDR3 amino acids: CASRVGVGQPQHF. The CDR3 coding sequence is TGTGCCAGCAGGGTAGGGGTAGGTCAGCCCCAGCATTTT. V and J are TRBV6-5 and TRBJ1-5, with D perhaps TRBD1 (5 bases). CDR3 length equals 13 residues. V lost 6 bases and J 6 bases, leaving 12 bases between the germline ends. Germline values: CDR1 MNHEY, CDR2 SVGAGI.

The chain recombines TRBV7-9 with TRBJ1-1; D gene ambiguous. CDR3 length: 13 residues. Germline V gene data show CDR1 as SEHNR and CDR2 as FQNEAQ (reference sequence). V lost 7 bases and J 3 bases, leaving 12 bases between the germline ends. CDR3 residues: CASTRDTYTEAFF. The CDR3 DNA follows: TGTGCCAGCACGCGAGACACCTACACTGAAGCTTTCTTT. Using reference TRBV7-9 and TRBJ1-1 for the parts outside the CDR3, the full variable domain is DTGVSQNPRHKITKRGQNVTFRCDPISEHNRLYWYRQTLGQGPEFLTYFQNEAQLEKSRLLSDRFSAERPKGSFSTLEIQRTEQGDSAMYLCASTRDTYTEAFFGQGTRLTVV.

The chain uses TRBV6-5 and TRBJ2-7; 7 nucleotides match TRBD1. There are 15 residues in the CDR3. J was trimmed by 1 base and V by 4 bases; bases with no gene match: 7. CDR1 is MNHEY, CDR2 SVGAGI, per germline. CDR3 in DNA: TGTGCCAGCAGTTCCAAGACAGGGTCGTCCTACGAGCAGTACTTC. This translates into CASSSKTGSSYEQYF.

This chain uses TRBV4-1 with TRBJ1-5; D gene unclear. Germline lookup yields CDR1 MGHRA and CDR2 YSYEKL. The CDR3 is 14 residues long. V was shortened by 3 bases and J by 3 bases, with 9 bases between the two germline ends. The CDR3 loop reads CASSHPLNNQPQHF. The CDR3 DNA reads as TGCGCCAGCAGCCACCCACTAAACAATCAGCCCCAGCATTTT.

The J gene is TRBJ2-5, the V gene TRBV11-2; 13 positions match TRBD2. The germline V gene has CDR1 SGHAT and CDR2 FQNNGV. V dropped 5 bases and J dropped 6; count of bases not matched to a gene: 6. This CDR3 contains 15 residues. The CDR3 here is CASSPTTSGGKTQYF. As DNA, the CDR3 is TGTGCCAGCAGCCCGACGACTAGCGGGGGGAAGACCCAGTACTTC.

The V and J genes are TRBV7-9 and TRBJ2-1; 9 bases fit TRBD2. Germline-derived CDR1 and CDR2 are SEHNR and FQNEAQ (reference sequence). Losses at the gene ends were 7 bases for V and 8 bases for J; bases not matched to a gene: 18. This CDR3 comprises 17 residues. In DNA, the CDR3 is TGTGCCAGCACCCTCGTGGGGCGAGCGGGGGGCCGCGATGAGCAGTTCTTC. It is translated as CASTLVGRAGGRDEQFF.

The rearrangement links TRBV4-3 to TRBJ1-1; D is perhaps TRBD1 (5 bases). Trimming took off 0 bases at V and 0 bases at J, with 8 bases between the two ends. The CDR3 spans 15 residues. Germline V lookup: CDR1 LGHNA, CDR2 YSLEER. The CDR3 is CASSQEGGMNTEAFF. Written as DNA, the CDR3 is TGCGCCAGCAGCCAAGAGGGGGGGATGAACACTGAAGCTTTCTTT.

This chain joins TRBV10-3 and TRBJ1-1; 10 nucleotides line up with TRBD1. The CDR3 runs to 15 residues. V lost 6 bases and J lost 4; bases outside the gene matches: 8. The germline CDR1 and CDR2 sequences are ENHRY and SYGVKD. The CDR3 loop reads CAISDRGRGGTEAFF. The CDR3 DNA reads as TGTGCCATCAGCGACAGGGGGCGAGGGGGCACTGAAGCTTTCTTT.

This chain uses TRBV30 with TRBJ2-7; D is perhaps TRBD2 (7 bases). Germline CDR1 and CDR2: GTSNPN and SVGIG (reference sequence). Between the trimmed V and J ends, which lost 7 bases and 3 bases, there was a span of 19 bases. The CDR3 extends over 14 amino acids. The CDR3 loop reads CAFKGGGLLYEQYF. The CDR3 DNA sequence: TGTGCCTTTAAAGGAGGGGGACTACTCTACGAGCAGTACTTC.

The genes are TRBV6-2 or TRBV6-3 and TRBJ2-1, with 8 bases matching TRBD2. CDR3 length: 13 amino acids. V gave up 7 bases and J gave up 6 bases; unmatched junction bases: 5. CDR1 is MNHEY and CDR2 is SVGEGT in the germline V gene. The CDR3 nucleotides read TGTGCCAGCACCCCAGCGGGGGTCAATGAGCAGTTCTTC. This translates into CASTPAGVNEQFF.

The chain uses TRBV10-3 and TRBJ2-1; D gene unclear. In germline, CDR1 is ENHRY, CDR2 SYGVKD. V was cut by 4 bases and J by 8 bases, with 6 bases left in between. The CDR3 runs 11 residues. The CDR3 coding sequence is TGTGCCATCAGTGCAATTCATGAGCAGTTCTTC. Translating gives CAISAIHEQFF.

The rearrangement joins TRBV7-9 to TRBJ2-1; TRBD2 agrees at 10 bases. Germline CDR1 SEHNR, CDR2 FQNEAQ (reference sequence). The CDR3 contains 15 residues. V gave up 5 bases and J gave up 12 bases; unmatched junction bases: 13. CDR3 amino acids: CASSPSGGNFLGQFF. The CDR3 DNA is TGTGCCAGCAGCCCTAGCGGGGGTAATTTTCTCGGGCAGTTCTTC.

This clone was detected once. The chain links TRBV5-6 to TRBJ2-4; a weak D match, TRBD1 (5 bases). The CDR3 is made up of 14 amino acids. Germline values: CDR1 SGHDT, CDR2 YYEEEE. The V gene lost 2 bases and the J gene lost 0 bases, with 6 bases spanning the gap. CDR3 residues: CASSFQGAKNIQYF. The CDR3 DNA follows: TGTGCCAGCAGCTTTCAGGGAGCCAAAAACATTCAGTACTTC.

In the case of this clone: Other DNA variants within this sample encode the same CDR3. CDR3 in amino acids: CASSREYEQYF. CDR3 DNA: TGTGCCAGCAGCCGGGAGTACGAGCAGTACTTC. This chain uses TRBV3-1 (or the pseudogene TRBV3-2) with TRBJ2-7; a weak D match, TRBD2 (5 bases). The length of the CDR3 is 11 residues. Trimming took 4 bases from V and 4 from J, leaving 5 bases between them. Germline V gene data show CDR1 as LGHDT and CDR2 as YNNKEL (reference sequence).

This rearrangement joins TRBV6-5 to TRBJ2-7, with D maybe TRBD2 (7 bases). V lost 2 bases and J lost 3, with 11 bases in between. There are 14 residues in the CDR3. CDR1 and CDR2 (germline): MNHEY, SVGAGI. CDR3 loop: CASSYRGAYYEQYF. The CDR3 coding sequence is TGTGCCAGCAGTTACCGGGGGGCCTACTACGAGCAGTACTTC.

The rearrangement joins TRBV11-3 to TRBJ1-6; TRBD1 aligns across 7 bases. Germline CDR1 reads SGHNT; CDR2 reads YENEEA. The CDR3 loop spans 15 amino acids. The J segment lost 14 bases and the V segment lost 4 bases, leaving 14 bases of the junction unmatched. The CDR3 DNA is TGTGCCAGCAGCTCCGGACAGGTCGATACATCAACCCTCCACTTT. It yields the protein CASSSGQVDTSTLHF.